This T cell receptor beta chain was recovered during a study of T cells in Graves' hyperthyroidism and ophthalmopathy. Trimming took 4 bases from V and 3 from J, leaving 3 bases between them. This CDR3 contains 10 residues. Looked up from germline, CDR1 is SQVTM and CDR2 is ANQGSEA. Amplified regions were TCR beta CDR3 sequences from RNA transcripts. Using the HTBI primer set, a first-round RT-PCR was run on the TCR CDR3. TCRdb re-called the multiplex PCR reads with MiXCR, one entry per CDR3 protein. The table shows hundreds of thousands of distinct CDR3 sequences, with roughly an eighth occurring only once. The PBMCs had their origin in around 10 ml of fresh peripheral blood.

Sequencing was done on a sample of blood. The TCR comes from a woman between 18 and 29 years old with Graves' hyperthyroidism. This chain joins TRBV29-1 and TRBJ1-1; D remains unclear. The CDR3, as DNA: TGCAGCGTTGTATACACTGAAGCTTTCTTT. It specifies CSVVYTEAFF.